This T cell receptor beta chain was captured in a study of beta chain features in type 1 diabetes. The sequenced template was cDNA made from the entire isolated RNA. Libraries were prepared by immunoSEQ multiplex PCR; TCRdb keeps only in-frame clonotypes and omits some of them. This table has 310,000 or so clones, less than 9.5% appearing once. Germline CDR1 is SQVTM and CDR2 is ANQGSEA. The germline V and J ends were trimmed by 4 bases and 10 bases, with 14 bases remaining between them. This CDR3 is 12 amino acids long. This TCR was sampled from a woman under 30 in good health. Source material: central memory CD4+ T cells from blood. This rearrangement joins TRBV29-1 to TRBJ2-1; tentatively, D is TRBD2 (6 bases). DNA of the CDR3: TGCAGCGTTGCTCCCCTGGGGGGAGAGCAGTTCTTC. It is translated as CSVAPLGGEQFF.